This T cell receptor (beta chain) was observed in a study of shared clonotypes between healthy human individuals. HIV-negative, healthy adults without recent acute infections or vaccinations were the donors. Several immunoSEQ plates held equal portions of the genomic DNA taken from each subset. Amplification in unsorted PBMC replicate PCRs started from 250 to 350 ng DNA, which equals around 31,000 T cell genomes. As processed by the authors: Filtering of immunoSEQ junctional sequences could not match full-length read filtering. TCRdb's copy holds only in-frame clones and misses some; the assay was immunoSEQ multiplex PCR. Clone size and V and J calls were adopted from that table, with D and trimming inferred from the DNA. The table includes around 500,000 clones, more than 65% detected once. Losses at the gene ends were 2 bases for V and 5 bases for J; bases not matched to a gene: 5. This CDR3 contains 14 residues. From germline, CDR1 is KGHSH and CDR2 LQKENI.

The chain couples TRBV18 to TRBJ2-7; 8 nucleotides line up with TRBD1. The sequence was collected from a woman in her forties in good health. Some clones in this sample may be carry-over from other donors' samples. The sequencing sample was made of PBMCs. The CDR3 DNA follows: TGTGCCAGCTCACCATTCAGGGGGCGCGACGAGCAGTACTTC. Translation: CASSPFRGRDEQYF.